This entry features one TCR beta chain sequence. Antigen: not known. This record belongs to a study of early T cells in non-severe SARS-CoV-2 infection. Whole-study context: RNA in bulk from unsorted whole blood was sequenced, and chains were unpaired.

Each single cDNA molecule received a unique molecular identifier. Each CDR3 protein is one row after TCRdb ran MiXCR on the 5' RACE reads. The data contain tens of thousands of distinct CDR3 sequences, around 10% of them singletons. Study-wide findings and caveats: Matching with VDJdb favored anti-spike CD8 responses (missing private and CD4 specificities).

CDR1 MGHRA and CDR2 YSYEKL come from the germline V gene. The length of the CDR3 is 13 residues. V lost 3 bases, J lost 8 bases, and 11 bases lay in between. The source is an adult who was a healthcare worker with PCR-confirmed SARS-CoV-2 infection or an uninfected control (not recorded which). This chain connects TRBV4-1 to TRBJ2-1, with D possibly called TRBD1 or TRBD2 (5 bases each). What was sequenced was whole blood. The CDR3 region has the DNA TGCGCCAGCAGCCAGGCGAGGGGTTATGAGCAGTTCTTC. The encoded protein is CASSQARGYEQFF.